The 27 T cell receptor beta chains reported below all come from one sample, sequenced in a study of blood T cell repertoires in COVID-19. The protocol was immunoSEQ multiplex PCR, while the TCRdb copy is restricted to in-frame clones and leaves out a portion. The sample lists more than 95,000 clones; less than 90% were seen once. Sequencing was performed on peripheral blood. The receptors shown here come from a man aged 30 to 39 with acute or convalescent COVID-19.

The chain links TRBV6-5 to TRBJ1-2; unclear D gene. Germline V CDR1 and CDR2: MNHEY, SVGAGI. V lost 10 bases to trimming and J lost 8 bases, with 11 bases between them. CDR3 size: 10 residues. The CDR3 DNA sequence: TGTGCCACTAGAGCGGGGGGCTACACCTTC. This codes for CATRAGGYTF.

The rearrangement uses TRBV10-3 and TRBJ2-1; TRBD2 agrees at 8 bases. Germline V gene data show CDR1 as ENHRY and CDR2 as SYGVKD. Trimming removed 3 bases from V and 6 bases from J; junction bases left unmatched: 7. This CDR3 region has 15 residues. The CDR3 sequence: CAISDPGGTTNEQFF. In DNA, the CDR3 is TGTGCCATCAGTGACCCGGGAGGGACTACCAATGAGCAGTTCTTC.

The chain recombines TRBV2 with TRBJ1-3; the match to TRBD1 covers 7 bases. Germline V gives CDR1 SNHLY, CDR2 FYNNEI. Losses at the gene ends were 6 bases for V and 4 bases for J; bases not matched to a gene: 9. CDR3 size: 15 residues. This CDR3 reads CASRPWDSSGNTIYF. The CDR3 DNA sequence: TGTGCCAGCAGACCCTGGGACAGCTCCGGAAACACCATATATTTT.

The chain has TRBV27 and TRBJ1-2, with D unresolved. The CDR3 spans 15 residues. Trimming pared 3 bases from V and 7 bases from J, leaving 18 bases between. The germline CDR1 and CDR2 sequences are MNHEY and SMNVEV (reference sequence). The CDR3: CASSLNGRPTSGYTF. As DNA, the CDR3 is TGTGCCAGCAGTTTGAACGGACGGCCTACTAGTGGCTACACCTTC.

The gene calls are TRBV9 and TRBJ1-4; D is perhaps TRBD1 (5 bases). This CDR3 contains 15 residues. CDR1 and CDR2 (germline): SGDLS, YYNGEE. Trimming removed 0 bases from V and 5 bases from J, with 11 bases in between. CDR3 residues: CASSVALGGNEKLFF. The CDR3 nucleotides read TGTGCCAGCAGCGTAGCCCTCGGGGGAAATGAAAAACTGTTTTTT.

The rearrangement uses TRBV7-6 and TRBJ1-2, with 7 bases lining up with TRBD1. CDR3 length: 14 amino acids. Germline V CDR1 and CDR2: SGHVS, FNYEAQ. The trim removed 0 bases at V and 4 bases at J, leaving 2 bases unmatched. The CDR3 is CASSLAGQAYGYTF. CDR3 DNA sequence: TGTGCCAGCAGCTTAGCAGGACAGGCCTATGGCTACACCTTC.

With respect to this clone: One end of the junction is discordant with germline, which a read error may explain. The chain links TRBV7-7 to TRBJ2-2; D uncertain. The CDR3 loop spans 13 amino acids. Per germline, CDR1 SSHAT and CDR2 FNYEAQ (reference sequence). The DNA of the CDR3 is TGTGCTAGCAGCTTGTCGACGGGCGGGGAGCTGTTTTTT. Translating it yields CASSLSTGGELFF.

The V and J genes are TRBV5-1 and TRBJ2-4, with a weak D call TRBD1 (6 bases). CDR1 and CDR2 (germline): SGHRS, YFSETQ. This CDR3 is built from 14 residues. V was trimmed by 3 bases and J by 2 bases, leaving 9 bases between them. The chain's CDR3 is CASSWGQSKNIQYF. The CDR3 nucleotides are TGCGCCAGCAGCTGGGGACAATCCAAAAACATTCAGTACTTC.

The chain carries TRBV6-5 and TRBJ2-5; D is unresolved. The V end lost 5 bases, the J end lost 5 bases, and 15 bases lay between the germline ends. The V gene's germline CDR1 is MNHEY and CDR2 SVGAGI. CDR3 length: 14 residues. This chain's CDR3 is CASSPRSHWETQYF. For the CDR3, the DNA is TGTGCCAGCAGTCCTCGGTCCCACTGGGAGACCCAGTACTTC.

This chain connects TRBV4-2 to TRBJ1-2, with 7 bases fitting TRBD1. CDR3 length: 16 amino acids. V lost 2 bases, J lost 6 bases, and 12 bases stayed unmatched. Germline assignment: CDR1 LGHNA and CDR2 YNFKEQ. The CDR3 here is CASSQQVSRGENGYTF. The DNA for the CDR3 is TGTGCCAGCAGCCAACAAGTCTCCAGGGGGGAGAATGGCTACACCTTC.

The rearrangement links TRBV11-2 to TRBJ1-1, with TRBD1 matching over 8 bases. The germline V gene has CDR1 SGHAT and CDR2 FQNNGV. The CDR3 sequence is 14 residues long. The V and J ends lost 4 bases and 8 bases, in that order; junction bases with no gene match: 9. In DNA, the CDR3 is TGTGCCAGCAGCTGGAGGATTCCAGGGGGCGAAGCTTTCTTT. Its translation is CASSWRIPGGEAFF.

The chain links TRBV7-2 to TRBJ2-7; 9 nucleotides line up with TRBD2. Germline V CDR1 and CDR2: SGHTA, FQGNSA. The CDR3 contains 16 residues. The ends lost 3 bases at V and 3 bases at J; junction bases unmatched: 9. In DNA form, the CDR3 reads TGTGCCAGCAGCTTGGGTCCTGCGGGAGGGCTCTACGAGCAGTACGTC. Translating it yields CASSLGPAGGLYEQYV.

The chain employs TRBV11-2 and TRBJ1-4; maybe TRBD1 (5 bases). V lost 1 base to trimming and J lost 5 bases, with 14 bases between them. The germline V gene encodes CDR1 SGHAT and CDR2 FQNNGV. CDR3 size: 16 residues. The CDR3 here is CASSLATGYRNEKLFF. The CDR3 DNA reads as TGTGCCAGCAGCTTAGCGACGGGCTACAGGAATGAAAAACTGTTTTTT.

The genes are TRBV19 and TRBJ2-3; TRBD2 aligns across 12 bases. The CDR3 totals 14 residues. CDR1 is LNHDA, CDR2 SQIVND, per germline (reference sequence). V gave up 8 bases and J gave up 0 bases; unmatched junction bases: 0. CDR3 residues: CASGTSGSTDTQYF. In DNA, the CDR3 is TGTGCCAGTGGGACTAGCGGGAGCACAGATACGCAGTATTTT.

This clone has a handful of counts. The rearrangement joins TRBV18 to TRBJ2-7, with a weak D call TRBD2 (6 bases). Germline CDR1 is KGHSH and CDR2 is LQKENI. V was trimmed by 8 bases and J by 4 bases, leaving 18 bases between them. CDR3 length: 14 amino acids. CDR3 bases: TGTGCCAGCGCACAGAACCGGGGGACTTACGAGCAGTACGTC. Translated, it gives CASAQNRGTYEQYV.

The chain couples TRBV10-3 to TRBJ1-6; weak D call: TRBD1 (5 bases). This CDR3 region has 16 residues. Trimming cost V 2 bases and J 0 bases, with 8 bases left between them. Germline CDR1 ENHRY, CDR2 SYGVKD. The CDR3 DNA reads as TGTGCCATCAGTGAGAATGACAGCTCCTATAATTCACCCCTCCACTTT. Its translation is CAISENDSSYNSPLHF.

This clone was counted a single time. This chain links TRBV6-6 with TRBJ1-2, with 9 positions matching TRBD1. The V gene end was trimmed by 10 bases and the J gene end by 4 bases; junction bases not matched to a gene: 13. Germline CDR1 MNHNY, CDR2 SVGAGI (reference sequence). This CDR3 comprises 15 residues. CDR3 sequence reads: CATRLGDRDTYGYTF. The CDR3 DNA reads TGTGCCACACGGTTGGGGGACAGGGACACCTATGGCTACACCTTC.

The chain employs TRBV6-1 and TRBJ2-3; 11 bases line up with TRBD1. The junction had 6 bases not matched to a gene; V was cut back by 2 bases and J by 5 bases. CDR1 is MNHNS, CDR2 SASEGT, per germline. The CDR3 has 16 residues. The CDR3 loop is CASSEQGQGVGDTQYF. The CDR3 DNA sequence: TGTGCCAGCAGTGAACAGGGACAGGGGGTCGGAGATACGCAGTATTTT.

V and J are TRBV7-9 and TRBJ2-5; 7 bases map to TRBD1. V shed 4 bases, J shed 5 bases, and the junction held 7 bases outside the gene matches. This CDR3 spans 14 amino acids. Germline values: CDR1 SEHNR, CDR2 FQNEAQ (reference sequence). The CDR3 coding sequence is TGTGCCAGCAGCTCTTGGACAGGCTTGGAGACCCAGTACTTC. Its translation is CASSSWTGLETQYF.

The CDR3 loop is CASSLSNPTSYGYTF. The CDR3 DNA follows: TGTGCCAGCAGCCTCTCAAACCCCACATCGTATGGCTACACCTTC. The chain couples TRBV7-9 to TRBJ1-2; D not resolved. This CDR3 spans 15 amino acids. The germline V gene encodes CDR1 SEHNR and CDR2 FQNEAQ (reference sequence). Trimming stripped 5 bases from V and 5 bases from J, with 18 bases between.

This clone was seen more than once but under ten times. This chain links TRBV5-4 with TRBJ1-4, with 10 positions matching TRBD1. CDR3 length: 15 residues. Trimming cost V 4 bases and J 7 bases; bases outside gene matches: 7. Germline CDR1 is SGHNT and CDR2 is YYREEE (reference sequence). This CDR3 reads CASSARGQGFEKLFF. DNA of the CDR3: TGTGCCAGCAGCGCGCGGGGACAGGGGTTTGAAAAACTGTTTTTT.

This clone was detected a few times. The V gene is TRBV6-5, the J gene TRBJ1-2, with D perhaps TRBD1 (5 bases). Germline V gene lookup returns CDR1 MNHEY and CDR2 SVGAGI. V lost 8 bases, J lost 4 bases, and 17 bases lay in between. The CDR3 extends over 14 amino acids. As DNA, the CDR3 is TGTGCCAGCGGCGACCGGGGGGGAACCTATGGCTACACCTTC. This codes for CASGDRGGTYGYTF.

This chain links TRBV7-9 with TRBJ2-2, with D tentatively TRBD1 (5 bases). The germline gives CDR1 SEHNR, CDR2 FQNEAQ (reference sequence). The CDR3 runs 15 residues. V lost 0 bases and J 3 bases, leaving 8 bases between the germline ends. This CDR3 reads CASSLAWGDTGELFF. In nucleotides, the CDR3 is TGTGCCAGCAGCTTAGCCTGGGGCGACACCGGGGAGCTGTTTTTT.

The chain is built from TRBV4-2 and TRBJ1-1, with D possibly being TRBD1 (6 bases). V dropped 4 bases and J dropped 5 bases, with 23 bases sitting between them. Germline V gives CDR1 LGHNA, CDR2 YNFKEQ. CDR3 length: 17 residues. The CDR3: CASSPRAGRGALTEAFF. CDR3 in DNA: TGTGCCAGCAGCCCCCGAGCGGGTCGGGGGGCGCTGACTGAAGCTTTCTTT.

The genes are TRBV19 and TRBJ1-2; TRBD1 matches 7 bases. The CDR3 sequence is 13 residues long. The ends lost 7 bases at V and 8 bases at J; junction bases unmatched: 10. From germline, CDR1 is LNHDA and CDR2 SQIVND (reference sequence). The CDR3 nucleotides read TGTGCCAGTACGCGGACAGGCCGGATAGGCTACACCTTC. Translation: CASTRTGRIGYTF.

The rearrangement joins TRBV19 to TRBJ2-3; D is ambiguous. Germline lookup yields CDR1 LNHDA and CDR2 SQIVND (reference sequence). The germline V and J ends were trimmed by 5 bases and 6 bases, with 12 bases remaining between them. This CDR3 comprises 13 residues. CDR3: CASSRSPGDTQYF. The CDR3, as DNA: TGTGCCAGTAGTCGTAGCCCCGGGGATACGCAGTATTTT.

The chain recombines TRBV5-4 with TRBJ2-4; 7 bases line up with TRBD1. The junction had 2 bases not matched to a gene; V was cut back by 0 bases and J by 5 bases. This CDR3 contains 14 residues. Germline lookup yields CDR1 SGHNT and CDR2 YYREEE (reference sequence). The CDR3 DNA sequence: TGTGCCAGCAGCTTGGGACAGGGAGAAAACATTCAGTACTTC. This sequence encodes CASSLGQGENIQYF.